The rows below give T cell receptor beta chains drawn from one sample of a study of graft-versus-host responses after intestinal transplantation. The repertoire was sequenced with immunoSEQ multiplex PCR; TCRdb's copy has only in-frame clones and lacks some. Among more than 90,000 clones, roughly 93% were seen once, and the ten largest hold 1% to 1.5%. These TCRs' antigens remain unknown. Material: unstimulated CD8+ T cells sorted from spleen or lymph node cells, obtained before transplant. These receptors all stem from a human donor who was the organ donor for an intestinal transplant. Each CDR3 is given with its conserved first and last residue. Each record gives: J gene, D gene, clone size, V gene, CDR3 DNA, CDR3 protein. The D gene is left open where the match is weak. Clone size is not always given. Where it is, it says once, few, many or a class for expanded clones.

j_gene: TRBJ2-1
d_gene: TRBD1
abundance: NA
v_gene: TRBV7-7
CDR3nt: TGTGCCAGCAGCGATCCGGGACAGGGTGAGCAGTTCTTC
CDR3aa: CASSDPGQGEQFF

j_gene: TRBJ2-7
d_gene: NA
abundance: NA
v_gene: TRBV9
CDR3nt: TGTGCCAGCAGCCCTGGGGGAAGTACAGTACTCTACGAGCAGTACTTC
CDR3aa: CASSPGGSTVLYEQYF

j_gene: TRBJ1-1
d_gene: NA
abundance: NA
v_gene: TRBV4-1
CDR3nt: TGCGCCAGCAGCCCACGTCCGGGGGAAGCTTTCTTT
CDR3aa: CASSPRPGEAFF

j_gene: TRBJ2-5
d_gene: NA
abundance: NA
v_gene: TRBV9
CDR3nt: TGTGCCAGCAGCGTATCGAGGGCTAGCGAGAGGGTCCAAGAGACCCAGTACTTC
CDR3aa: CASSVSRASERVQETQYF

j_gene: TRBJ2-7
d_gene: TRBD2
abundance: NA
v_gene: TRBV7-2
CDR3nt: TGTGCCAGCAGCTTAGGGGCGGGGGGATCCTACGAGCAGTACTTC
CDR3aa: CASSLGAGGSYEQYF

j_gene: TRBJ2-7
d_gene: TRBD2
abundance: NA
v_gene: TRBV4-3
CDR3nt: TGCGCCAGCAGCGTTAGTCTTGGCGGGAGCGGGGAGCAGTACTTC
CDR3aa: CASSVSLGGSGEQYF

j_gene: TRBJ2-1
d_gene: TRBD1
abundance: NA
v_gene: TRBV5-4
CDR3nt: TGTGCCAGCAGCTTGTCCCAGGGGGCGATTGATGAGCAGTTCTTC
CDR3aa: CASSLSQGAIDEQFF

j_gene: TRBJ2-7
d_gene: TRBD2
abundance: NA
v_gene: TRBV19
CDR3nt: TGTGCCAGTAGTATGGGGAGAGCGGGAGGCCGCTGGGAGCAGTACTTC
CDR3aa: CASSMGRAGGRWEQYF

j_gene: TRBJ2-7
d_gene: NA
abundance: NA
v_gene: TRBV5-5
CDR3nt: TGTGCCAGCAGCCCGACAGTCGGAGGCTACGAGCAGTACTTC
CDR3aa: CASSPTVGGYEQYF

j_gene: TRBJ1-4
d_gene: NA
abundance: NA
v_gene: TRBV7-2
CDR3nt: TGTGCCAGCAGCTCCGACTTGATTTTTGATGAAAAACTGTTTTTT
CDR3aa: CASSSDLIFDEKLFF

j_gene: TRBJ1-2
d_gene: NA
abundance: NA
v_gene: TRBV27
CDR3nt: TGTGCCAGCAGTCCCCTTAGGGGGGACTATGGCTACACCTTC
CDR3aa: CASSPLRGDYGYTF

j_gene: TRBJ2-7
d_gene: NA
abundance: NA
v_gene: TRBV13
CDR3nt: TGTGCCAGCAGCTTAGGCTCTTCCGGGAGCACTTTAATCAACGAGCAGTACTTC
CDR3aa: CASSLGSSGSTLINEQYF

j_gene: TRBJ2-7
d_gene: NA
abundance: NA
v_gene: TRBV30
CDR3nt: TGTGCCTGGAGTGCAGGGGAGTATGGCGAGCAGTACTTC
CDR3aa: CAWSAGEYGEQYF

j_gene: TRBJ2-1
d_gene: NA
abundance: NA
v_gene: TRBV20-1
CDR3nt: TGCAGTGTGGGTGGGCAGTTCTTC
CDR3aa: CSVGGQFF

j_gene: TRBJ1-6
d_gene: NA
abundance: NA
v_gene: TRBV7-9
CDR3nt: TGTGCCAGCAGCTTCAGCTCCTATAATTCACCCCTCCACTTT
CDR3aa: CASSFSSYNSPLHF

j_gene: TRBJ2-1
d_gene: TRBD2
abundance: NA
v_gene: TRBV6-6
CDR3nt: TGTGCCAGCAGTTACTTTGGGGGAGGGCCCAACAATGAGCAGTTCTTC
CDR3aa: CASSYFGGGPNNEQFF

j_gene: TRBJ2-1
d_gene: NA
abundance: NA
v_gene: TRBV5-1
CDR3nt: TGCGCCAGCAGCTTGGGCCTCGGCCCGCCGGGGTACAATGAGCAGTTCTTC
CDR3aa: CASSLGLGPPGYNEQFF

j_gene: TRBJ2-7
d_gene: TRBD1
abundance: NA
v_gene: TRBV7-8
CDR3nt: TGTGCCAGCAGCGACAGACAGGGGCGGGAGCAGTACTTC
CDR3aa: CASSDRQGREQYF

j_gene: TRBJ2-6
d_gene: NA
abundance: NA
v_gene: TRBV21-1
CDR3nt: TGTGCCAGCAGCAAAGCGGGGGGGGCTGGGGCCAACGTCCTGACTTTC
CDR3aa: CASSKAGGAGANVLTF

j_gene: TRBJ1-3
d_gene: NA
abundance: few
v_gene: TRBV6-4
CDR3nt: TGTGCCAGTAGGCCCAGGGGACACCGCAAAGACACCATATATTTT
CDR3aa: CASRPRGHRKDTIYF

j_gene: TRBJ1-5
d_gene: NA
abundance: NA
v_gene: TRBV6-1
CDR3nt: TGTGCCAGCAGAATAGTCAGGGATAGCAATCAGCCCCAGCATTTT
CDR3aa: CASRIVRDSNQPQHF

j_gene: TRBJ2-3
d_gene: NA
abundance: NA
v_gene: TRBV6-1
CDR3nt: TGTGCCAGCAGCGGGGCCCCTAGCACAGATACGCAGTATTTT
CDR3aa: CASSGAPSTDTQYF

j_gene: TRBJ2-7
d_gene: NA
abundance: NA
v_gene: TRBV5-1
CDR3nt: TGCGCCAGCAGCCATTTCGATGGCGAGCAGTACTTC
CDR3aa: CASSHFDGEQYF

j_gene: TRBJ2-7
d_gene: TRBD2
abundance: NA
v_gene: TRBV28
CDR3nt: TGTGCCAGCAGTTTATTGGGACTAGCCTCATCCTACGAGCAGTACTTC
CDR3aa: CASSLLGLASSYEQYF

j_gene: TRBJ1-3
d_gene: NA
abundance: NA
v_gene: TRBV12-5
CDR3nt: TGTGCTAGTGGTTTGGGGAGCTCTGGAAACACCATATATTTT
CDR3aa: CASGLGSSGNTIYF

j_gene: TRBJ2-2
d_gene: TRBD2
abundance: NA
v_gene: TRBV27
CDR3nt: TGTGCCAGCAGTTTGGGAGGGCACACCGGGGAGCTGTTTTTT
CDR3aa: CASSLGGHTGELFF

j_gene: TRBJ2-1
d_gene: NA
abundance: NA
v_gene: TRBV27
CDR3nt: TGTGCCAGCAGTTTTTACAATCGGCTAGCTAATGAGCAGTTCTTC
CDR3aa: CASSFYNRLANEQFF

j_gene: TRBJ1-2
d_gene: TRBD1
abundance: NA
v_gene: TRBV6-1
CDR3nt: TGTGCCAGCGCTGCCCCAGGGACAGGTTTCAACGCCTACACCTTC
CDR3aa: CASAAPGTGFNAYTF

j_gene: TRBJ2-3
d_gene: TRBD2
abundance: NA
v_gene: TRBV7-6
CDR3nt: TGTGCCAGCAGCTTAGGCCTAGCGGAGGGCACAGATACGCAGTATTTT
CDR3aa: CASSLGLAEGTDTQYF

j_gene: TRBJ2-7
d_gene: NA
abundance: NA
v_gene: TRBV6-6
CDR3nt: TGTGCCAGCAGTTACTCGACCGGGAACCACGAGCAGTACTTC
CDR3aa: CASSYSTGNHEQYF

j_gene: TRBJ2-2
d_gene: TRBD2
abundance: NA
v_gene: TRBV2
CDR3nt: TGTGCCAGCAGGGGGGGGGAATCGTGGAACACCGGGGAGCTGTTTTTT
CDR3aa: CASRGGESWNTGELFF

j_gene: TRBJ2-5
d_gene: TRBD2
abundance: NA
v_gene: TRBV5-5
CDR3nt: TGTGCCAGCAGCTTGCGTACGCTGGGACTAGTGGAGACCCAGTACTTC
CDR3aa: CASSLRTLGLVETQYF

j_gene: TRBJ2-1
d_gene: TRBD2
abundance: once
v_gene: TRBV14
CDR3nt: TGTGCCAGCAGCCGCGGGAGAAGGTCCTACAATGAGCAGTTCTTC
CDR3aa: CASSRGRRSYNEQFF

j_gene: TRBJ1-4
d_gene: NA
abundance: NA
v_gene: TRBV2
CDR3nt: TGTGCCAGTCAGCACGCAGGGCCTAATGAAAAACTGTTTTTT
CDR3aa: CASQHAGPNEKLFF

j_gene: TRBJ2-1
d_gene: NA
abundance: NA
v_gene: TRBV4-3
CDR3nt: TGCGCCAGCAGCCAAGTCCTAGCTGTCAATGAGCAGTTCTTC
CDR3aa: CASSQVLAVNEQFF

j_gene: TRBJ2-1
d_gene: NA
abundance: NA
v_gene: TRBV20-1
CDR3nt: TGCAGTGCTCGACTAGGCTATGAGCAGTTCTTC
CDR3aa: CSARLGYEQFF

j_gene: TRBJ2-1
d_gene: TRBD2
abundance: NA
v_gene: TRBV19
CDR3nt: TGTGCCAGTAGTATTTCTAGCGGGCCCTACAATGAGCAGTTCTTC
CDR3aa: CASSISSGPYNEQFF

j_gene: TRBJ2-7
d_gene: NA
abundance: NA
v_gene: TRBV11-2
CDR3nt: TGTGCCAGCAGCTTAGGTGGGACCGAGCAGTACTTC
CDR3aa: CASSLGGTEQYF

j_gene: TRBJ2-7
d_gene: NA
abundance: NA
v_gene: TRBV13
CDR3nt: TGTGCCAGCAGCTTAGCCGGACGGGCCTACGAGCAGTACTTC
CDR3aa: CASSLAGRAYEQYF

j_gene: TRBJ2-7
d_gene: NA
abundance: NA
v_gene: TRBV27
CDR3nt: TGTGCCAGCAGGACAGTAAACTCCTACGAGCAGTACTTC
CDR3aa: CASRTVNSYEQYF

j_gene: TRBJ1-2
d_gene: NA
abundance: NA
v_gene: TRBV27
CDR3nt: TGTGCCAGCAGTTTCCGCCGGGGAGCATCGGGCGGCTACACCTTC
CDR3aa: CASSFRRGASGGYTF